Listed below are T cell receptor beta chains from one sample, sequenced in a study of cytomegalovirus exposure and HLA in healthy donors. Clones were read by immunoSEQ multiplex PCR, and TCRdb kept only the in-frame ones, dropping some. The sample has over 120,000 clones; about 70% are singletons. Sequencing input: PBMCs. The source of these receptors is a woman in her fifties or sixties in good health and CMV-seropositive. Both conserved end residues are part of each CDR3. The D gene is left open where the match is weak. Part of the rows lack a size; the others show once, few, many or a class for expanded clones.

CASSPGILIAYEQYF	TGCGCCAGCAGCCCAGGGATTCTGATCGCCTACGAGCAGTACTTC	NA	TRBV4-1	NA	TRBJ2-7
CASSPRLASDEQYF	TGTGCCAGCTCACCAAGGCTAGCCAGCGACGAGCAGTACTTC	NA	TRBV18	once	TRBJ2-7
CASREQMNTEAFF	TGTGCCAGCAGGGAACAGATGAACACTGAAGCTTTCTTT	NA	TRBV2	NA	TRBJ1-1
CASSLLAGRGEQYF	TGTGCCAGCAGTTTACTAGCGGGACGGGGAGAGCAGTACTTC	TRBD2	TRBV27	once	TRBJ2-7
CASGRTNSNQPQHF	TGTGCCAGTGGCCGGACAAATAGCAATCAGCCCCAGCATTTT	NA	TRBV28	NA	TRBJ1-5
CASSLGGATNEKLFF	TGTGCCAGCAGTCTAGGGGGCGCGACTAATGAAAAACTGTTTTTT	TRBD1	TRBV28	NA	TRBJ1-4
CASSLIVLGGRGTDTQYF	TGTGCCAGCAGCTTAATTGTTCTTGGAGGACGCGGCACAGATACGCAGTATTTT	NA	TRBV7-9	few	TRBJ2-3
CASSQAAGLAQETQYF	TGTGCCAGTAGTCAAGCGGCCGGGCTAGCACAAGAGACCCAGTACTTC	NA	TRBV19	NA	TRBJ2-5
CASSLVGQTYEQYF	TGTGCCAGCAGCTTAGTCGGACAGACCTACGAGCAGTACTTC	NA	TRBV7-9	NA	TRBJ2-7
CASSEAGTWTAQPQHF	TGTGCCAGCAGTGAAGCGGGGACTTGGACGGCTCAGCCCCAGCATTTT	NA	TRBV2	NA	TRBJ1-5
CASSRAGGPLEQFF	TGCGCCAGCAGCCGGGCAGGGGGCCCCTTGGAGCAGTTCTTC	TRBD1	TRBV4-1	once	TRBJ2-1